This T cell receptor beta chain was captured by sequencing in a study of T cells after yellow fever vaccination. General observations from the study: Of the clonotypes, a small share occurred in both CD4 and CD8 compartments. Reappearance after the booster was observed for most primary-vaccination clones (roughly 97% CD4, over 75% CD8). The secondary response was weaker, and its peak arrived faster, on day 5 versus 15.

Each CDR3 protein gets one entry after TCRdb re-called the 5' RACE reads with MiXCR. The sample yields just over 250,000 distinct CDR3 sequences, about 5.2% seen once. Worth noting for this clonotype: Its antigen is unidentified.

This specimen consisted of CD4+ T cells sorted from PBMCs, obtained on the day of the yellow fever booster vaccination. The clonotype originates from a man between 18 and 29 years old who received the YFV17D yellow fever vaccine.

CDR3: CASSGSAGYGYTF. The CDR3 DNA sequence: TGTGCCAGCAGTGGGAGCGCGGGCTATGGCTACACCTTC. J is TRBJ1-2 and V is TRBV6-5; the D is unclear. From germline, CDR1 is MNHEY and CDR2 SVGAGI. V lost 5 bases and J 4 bases, leaving 11 bases between the germline ends. The CDR3 has 13 amino acids.